The 21 T cell receptor beta chains below were found in one sample sequenced in a study of Ad26.COV2.S vaccination and SARS-CoV-2 variants. The treatment: roughly 19 received Ad26.COV2.S at low or high dose, single or two shots; 5 received placebo; per-sample allocation not given. The samples date from day 63 after the first vaccine or placebo injection. Sequencing was performed with immunoSEQ multiplex PCR; in TCRdb, only in-frame clones are kept and a portion is missing. The sample has 440,000 or so clones; about 92% are singletons. Sequenced material: peripheral blood, taken in a trial of Ad26.COV2.S vaccine versus placebo. These TCRs come from a person between 18 and 60 years old who received the Ad26.COV2.S COVID-19 vaccine or a placebo.

The chain couples TRBV5-1 to TRBJ2-3; 10 nucleotides align to TRBD2. CDR1 is SGHRS, CDR2 YFSETQ, per germline. This CDR3 has 16 residues. The ends lost 2 bases at V and 0 bases at J; junction bases unmatched: 3. For the CDR3, the DNA is TGCGCCAGCAGCTTACTAGCGGGGAAAAGCACAGATACGCAGTATTTT. The encoded protein is CASSLLAGKSTDTQYF.

The CDR3 bases are TGTGCCAGCAGCGTAGATGGGACTAGTAGCACAGATACGCAGTATTTT. Its protein product is CASSVDGTSSTDTQYF. This chain uses TRBV9 with TRBJ2-3; 8 positions match TRBD2. Germline V lookup: CDR1 SGDLS, CDR2 YYNGEE. This CDR3 spans 16 amino acids. Losses at the gene ends were 0 bases for V and 0 bases for J; bases not matched to a gene: 3. The complete variable domain, with remaining parts taken from reference TRBV9 and TRBJ2-3, reads DSGVTQTPKHLITATGQRVTLRCSPRSGDLSVYWYQQSLDQGLQFLIQYYNGEERAKGNILERFSAQQFPDLHSELNLSSLELGDSALYFCASSVDGTSSTDTQYFGPGTRLTVL.

The gene calls are TRBV6-5 and TRBJ1-4; D call uncertain. The V gene's germline CDR1 is MNHEY and CDR2 SVGAGI. The CDR3 is 15 amino acids. The V end was cut by 0 bases, the J end by 5 bases, with 10 bases between. CDR3 nucleotide sequence: TGTGCCAGCAGTTACTCGCCGGGAGCGAATGAAAAACTGTTTTTT. Amino acid sequence: CASSYSPGANEKLFF.

The CDR3 DNA reads as TGTGCCAGCAGCTTAGGAACCAGTAATCAGCCCCAGCATTTT. It is translated as CASSLGTSNQPQHF. The rearrangement joins TRBV7-2 to TRBJ1-5, with D unresolved. The germline CDR1 and CDR2 sequences are SGHTA and FQGNSA. CDR3 length: 14 residues. Trimming pared 1 base from V and 4 bases from J, leaving 8 bases between.

This clone was seen more than once but under ten times. J is TRBJ2-7 and V is TRBV14; the D gene is possibly TRBD1 (6 bases). The CDR3 totals 15 residues. CDR1 SGHDN and CDR2 FVKESK come from the germline V gene. Trimming removed 0 bases from V and 4 bases from J, with 13 bases in between. CDR3 nucleotides: TGTGCCAGCAGCCAAGAATCAGGGGCAAATTACGAGCAGTACTTC. Protein: CASSQESGANYEQYF.

This clone was detected once. The rearrangement links TRBV21-1 to TRBJ2-3; TRBD2 reflects the table's D call only, with no check against the DNA. TRBV21-1 counts as a pseudogene. This CDR3 region has 13 residues. The CDR3 nucleotides read TGTGCCAGCTTTGTCGTTTGTACAGATACGCAGTATTTT. Translating gives CASFVVCTDTQYF.

The rearrangement links TRBV28 to TRBJ1-5; D might be TRBD1 (5 bases). Germline lookup yields CDR1 MDHEN and CDR2 SYDVKM. Trimming left V 3 bases short and J 5 bases short, with 14 bases between. This CDR3 contains 15 residues. The CDR3 sequence is CASSFEGRDDQPQHF. CDR3 nucleotide sequence: TGTGCCAGCAGTTTCGAGGGGCGCGACGATCAGCCCCAGCATTTT.

The chain has TRBV5-8 and TRBJ2-7; perhaps TRBD1 as D (7 bases). CDR3 length: 16 amino acids. V gave up 0 bases and J gave up 0 bases, with 13 bases separating them. Germline V gene lookup returns CDR1 SGHTS and CDR2 YDEGEE. In DNA form, the CDR3 reads TGTGCCAGCAGCTTGGAGCAGGGGGGTACCTCCTACGAGCAGTACTTC. Translated, it gives CASSLEQGGTSYEQYF.

The rearrangement uses TRBV28 and TRBJ1-2; a possible D gene is TRBD1 (5 bases). CDR1 is MDHEN, CDR2 SYDVKM, per germline. The length of the CDR3 is 17 residues. Between the trimmed V and J ends, which lost 1 base and 0 bases, there was a span of 15 bases. The CDR3 nucleotides read TGTGCCAGCAGTTTATATGTGACAGAAGAAGCTAACTATGGCTACACCTTC. Translation: CASSLYVTEEANYGYTF.

The rearrangement joins TRBV2 to TRBJ2-3, with 13 bases aligning to TRBD2. Losses at the gene ends were 1 base for V and 2 bases for J; bases not matched to a gene: 3. Germline V lookup: CDR1 SNHLY, CDR2 FYNNEI. The CDR3 sequence is 17 residues long. The CDR3, as DNA: TGTGCCAGCAGTGAAGTCACTAGCGGGGGGGCCACAGATACGCAGTATTTT. Translating gives CASSEVTSGGATDTQYF.

This CDR3 reads CASSLATSTDTQYF. The CDR3, as DNA: TGTGCCAGCAGCCTAGCCACTAGCACAGATACGCAGTATTTT. The chain uses TRBV3-1 (or the pseudogene TRBV3-2) and TRBJ2-3; D is ambiguous. Germline CDR1 is LGHDT and CDR2 is YNNKEL (reference sequence). Trimming cost V 4 bases and J 0 bases, with 8 bases left between them. CDR3 length: 14 amino acids.

The chain joins TRBV5-1 to TRBJ1-5; the D gene is possibly TRBD1 (5 bases). The germline V gene encodes CDR1 SGHRS and CDR2 YFSETQ. With 4 bases removed from V and 4 bases from J, the gap between germline ends came to 9 bases. This CDR3 is built from 13 residues. The CDR3 sequence is CASSQTGNQPQHF. DNA for the CDR3: TGCGCCAGCAGCCAAACAGGTAATCAGCCCCAGCATTTT. The full variable domain, completed using reference TRBV5-1 and TRBJ1-5, is KAGVTQTPRYLIKTRGQQVTLSCSPISGHRSVSWYQQTPGQGLQFLFEYFSETQRNKGNFPGRFSGRQFSNSRSEMNVSTLELGDSALYLCASSQTGNQPQHFGDGTRLSIL.

The J gene is TRBJ2-1, the V gene TRBV4-3; 8 positions agree with TRBD2. With 0 bases clipped from V and 5 bases from J, the junction kept 6 bases outside the gene matches. This CDR3 contains 16 residues. The germline V gene has CDR1 LGHNA and CDR2 YSLEER. The DNA of the CDR3 is TGCGCCAGCAGCCAAGACGGGACTAGAAGGCACAATGAGCAGTTCTTC. Residues: CASSQDGTRRHNEQFF.

In DNA, the CDR3 is TGTGCCAGCAGTGAAAACCCGACAGGGGGCAAATCCTACGAGCAGTACTTC. Amino acids: CASSENPTGGKSYEQYF. The chain links TRBV25-1 to TRBJ2-7, with 10 bases fitting TRBD1. The CDR3 has 17 residues. CDR1 and CDR2 (germline): MGHDK, SYGVNS. V shed 2 bases and J 1 base; nucleotides not matched to a gene: 8.

The rearrangement links TRBV11-2 to TRBJ2-2; D unclear. V was clipped by 1 base and J by 9 bases, with 9 bases between them. Germline CDR1 reads SGHAT; CDR2 reads FQNNGV. This CDR3 contains 13 residues. The CDR3, as DNA: TGTGCCAGCAGCTTAGTTAGGGCGCGGGAGCTGTTTTTT. Its translation: CASSLVRARELFF.

This clone was counted a single time. The rearrangement uses TRBV9 and TRBJ2-7; 7 nucleotides align to TRBD1. Germline V lookup: CDR1 SGDLS, CDR2 YYNGEE. CDR3 length: 14 amino acids. Trimming at V came to 0 bases and at J to 4 bases, leaving 4 bases not matched to a gene. The CDR3 sequence: CASSVGTGEYEQYF. CDR3 DNA sequence: TGTGCCAGCAGCGTAGGCACAGGGGAATACGAGCAGTACTTC.

This clone was observed a single time. Different DNA sequences within this sample yield the same CDR3. The chain combines TRBV27 with TRBJ2-7; D is unresolved. CDR3 length: 11 residues. Germline CDR1 MNHEY, CDR2 SMNVEV (reference sequence). The ends were cut back, 4 bases at V and 4 bases at J, with 5 bases in the middle. CDR3 sequence (DNA): TGTGCCAGCAGTTCACTATACGAGCAGTACTTC. Protein: CASSSLYEQYF.

The chain joins TRBV27 to TRBJ2-7; tentatively, D is TRBD1 or TRBD2 (5 bases each). Germline CDR1 and CDR2: MNHEY and SMNVEV (reference sequence). V was cut by 3 bases and J by 2 bases, with 11 bases left in between. The CDR3 is made up of 14 amino acids. The CDR3 coding sequence is TGTGCCAGCAGTTTGTGGGGACCGACCTACGAGCAGTACTTC. This codes for CASSLWGPTYEQYF.

The gene calls are TRBV4-1 and TRBJ2-1, with 7 bases lining up with TRBD2. Germline V gene sequence: CDR1 MGHRA, CDR2 YSYEKL. Losses at the gene ends were 6 bases for V and 7 bases for J; bases not matched to a gene: 6. CDR3 size: 13 residues. CDR3 region: CASRQNSGNEQFF. The CDR3 nucleotides are TGCGCCAGCAGGCAGAATAGCGGGAATGAGCAGTTCTTC.

The chain combines TRBV5-1 with TRBJ1-5; 8 bases line up with TRBD1. The germline V gene encodes CDR1 SGHRS and CDR2 YFSETQ. The CDR3 totals 14 residues. J lost 4 bases, V lost 4 bases, and 4 bases had no gene match. For the CDR3, the DNA is TGCGCCAGCAGCCAAGGGACAGGAAATCAGCCCCAGCATTTT. Its protein product is CASSQGTGNQPQHF.

The chain recombines TRBV29-1 with TRBJ2-5, with 7 nucleotides matching TRBD1. The ends lost 1 base at V and 2 bases at J; junction bases unmatched: 7. Germline V gene sequence: CDR1 SQVTM, CDR2 ANQGSEA. The CDR3 totals 15 residues. The CDR3 sequence: CSVEGTTGDQETQYF. CDR3 DNA: TGCAGCGTTGAAGGTACTACAGGGGATCAAGAGACCCAGTACTTC.